Many counts were recorded for the clone carrying this T cell receptor beta chain. The antigen remains unidentified. The data originate from a study of neurological immune-mediated disorders. The study, taken as a whole, reports: HTLV-1-associated myelopathy had the most TCR clonal expansion, while multiple sclerosis had the least, a level that fell below healthy controls.

V was pared by 4 bases and J by 3 bases, with 17 bases between. This CDR3 is built from 16 residues. CDR1 is MNHEY, CDR2 SVGAGI, per germline. Using its own MiXCR run on the 5' RACE reads, TCRdb lists one record per CDR3 protein. The sample has roughly 38,000 distinct CDR3 sequences, 7% to 8% seen once. The material sequenced was PBMCs. The chain employs TRBV6-5 and TRBJ2-3; D tentatively fits TRBD1 or TRBD2 (5 bases each). The source is a woman between 35 and 50 years old in good health. The CDR3 DNA is TGTGCCAGCAGTTCCTCCGGGTCCTGGGGGACAGATACGCAGTATTTT. Translated: CASSSSGSWGTDTQYF.